A selection of T cell receptor beta chains follows, all from one sample in a study of neoadjuvant anti-PD-1 for oral cavity cancer. The repertoire was sequenced with immunoSEQ multiplex PCR; TCRdb's copy has only in-frame clones and lacks some. The table shows about 7,000 clones, with 74% occurring only once. The sample here was PBMCs, taken before nivolumab (anti-PD-1) treatment. The receptors were gathered from a person aged 40 to 85 with oral cavity squamous cell carcinoma. CDR3s include the opening cysteine and the closing phenylalanine or tryptophan. Fields, in order: D gene, clone size, V gene, J gene, CDR3 DNA, CDR3 protein. A D gene is named only where the DNA matches it firmly. Clone size is shown for a subset of rows, as once, few, many or a class of expanded clone.

NA	NA	TRBV5-1	TRBJ2-7	TGCGCCAGCAGACCCACTTCGACCTACGAGCAGTACTTC	CASRPTSTYEQYF
NA	few	TRBV7-7	TRBJ2-1	TGTGCCAGCAGCTTAGGGCTAGGGAATGAGCAGTTCTTC	CASSLGLGNEQFF
TRBD1	NA	TRBV2	TRBJ2-7	TGTGCCGGAGGACCGGGACAGGGGTACTCCTACGAGCAGTACTTC	CAGGPGQGYSYEQYF
NA	NA	TRBV10-1	TRBJ1-1	TGCGCCAGCAGTTCCCGGCTGGGTGAAGCTTTCTTT	CASSSRLGEAFF
TRBD1	few	TRBV18	TRBJ1-3	TGTGCCAGCTCACCAAATATAGGAGGACAGGAAACTTTCTCTGGAAACACCATATATTTT	CASSPNIGGQETFSGNTIYF
NA	NA	TRBV7-3	TRBJ1-4	TGTGCCAGCAGCAGGGGAACTAATGAAAAACTGTTTTTT	CASSRGTNEKLFF
TRBD1	NA	TRBV28	TRBJ1-1	TGTGCCAGCAGCTTGGGACAGAGAAACACTGAAGCTTTCTTT	CASSLGQRNTEAFF
NA	once	TRBV29-1	TRBJ1-4	TGCAGCGTTGAAATCAGGGAGGCTAATGAAAAACTGTTTTTT	CSVEIREANEKLFF
NA	once	TRBV4-3	TRBJ1-2	TGCGCCAGCAGCCAAGAAAGGGCGGCACCTACTAACTATGGCTACACCTTC	CASSQERAAPTNYGYTF
TRBD1	NA	TRBV19	TRBJ2-7	TGTGCCAGTAGTTCGAAGGGGGCTTGGGAGCAGTACTTC	CASSSKGAWEQYF
TRBD2	NA	TRBV4-1	TRBJ2-3	TGCGCCAGCAGCCAAGTTGGACTAGCGGGGGGGCCCATAGATACGCAGTATTTT	CASSQVGLAGGPIDTQYF
NA	NA	TRBV4-3	TRBJ1-2	TGCGCCAGCAGCCAAGGCTATGCAGGTGGACGCGTTTATGGCTACACCTTC	CASSQGYAGGRVYGYTF
NA	NA	TRBV27	TRBJ2-1	TGTGCCAGCAGTCGCTACTCCTACAATGAGCAGTTCTTC	CASSRYSYNEQFF
TRBD1	NA	TRBV11-2	TRBJ2-1	TGTGCCAGCAGCCGGCTGGGACAGGGAGTAATTGAGCAGTTCTTC	CASSRLGQGVIEQFF
NA	NA	TRBV2	TRBJ2-2	TGTGCCAGCAGTGAAGGTCGGCCGAACACCGGGGAGCTGTTTTTT	CASSEGRPNTGELFF
TRBD1	few	TRBV28	TRBJ2-7	TGTGCCAGCAGTTGGGGGTTCGGGACAGGGTATCCCGAGCAGTACTTC	CASSWGFGTGYPEQYF
NA	NA	TRBV6-6	TRBJ2-7	TGTGCCAGCAGTGAGGGTGGGGGGATCTCCTACGAGCAGTACTTC	CASSEGGGISYEQYF
NA	NA	TRBV28	TRBJ1-3	TGTGCCAGCAGTTTGTTCCGTGGACAGCTTAAAAACACCATATATTTT	CASSLFRGQLKNTIYF
NA	few	TRBV27	TRBJ1-2	TGTGCCAGCAGTTCGTTCAGGTTTGGAAACTATGGCTACACCTTC	CASSSFRFGNYGYTF
NA	NA	TRBV2	TRBJ1-2	TGTGCCAGCAGTGAACGGGACCCGACATATGGCTACACCTTC	CASSERDPTYGYTF
NA	once	TRBV2	TRBJ2-2	TGTGCCAGCAGTGTAGGACAGAGAGACACCGGGGAGCTGTTTTTT	CASSVGQRDTGELFF
TRBD2	NA	TRBV30	TRBJ2-1	TGTGCCTGGAGCGTAGCGGGGGGGGTGATGAATGAGCAGTTCTTC	CAWSVAGGVMNEQFF
TRBD1	NA	TRBV11-1	TRBJ2-7	TGTGCCAGCAGCTCGGGACAGGGGGCCTACGAGCAGTACTTC	CASSSGQGAYEQYF
TRBD1	NA	TRBV9	TRBJ1-2	TGTGCCAGCAGCGAACGGACAGGGGCCCTTTATGGCTACACCTTC	CASSERTGALYGYTF
NA	NA	TRBV7-2	TRBJ2-7	TGTGCCAGCACCCACCCTGGGTACGAGCAGTACTTC	CASTHPGYEQYF
TRBD1	NA	TRBV6-6	TRBJ2-2	TGTGCCGGAGCGGACAGGGAGTTTGCCGGGGAGCTGTTTTTT	CAGADREFAGELFF
NA	NA	TRBV5-1	TRBJ1-6	TGCGCCAGCAGCTTGGACACTCTGGGATATAATTCACCCCTCCACTTT	CASSLDTLGYNSPLHF
NA	NA	TRBV5-1	TRBJ2-3	TGCGCCAGCAGCTTTATTGGCGACGATACGCAGTATTTT	CASSFIGDDTQYF
NA	NA	TRBV7-9	TRBJ1-5	TGTGCCAGTCACCAAAATGACCCGACCCAGCATTTT	CASHQNDPTQHF
NA	NA	TRBV11-2	TRBJ1-3	TGTGCCAGCAGCTTAAGGCAGGGTGAATGGTGGAACACCATATATTTT	CASSLRQGEWWNTIYF
TRBD1	once	TRBV11-2	TRBJ1-3	TGTGCCAGCAGCTTGGGGACAGTAAACACCATATATTTT	CASSLGTVNTIYF